This is a list of T cell receptor beta chains from one sample in a study of shared clonotypes between healthy human individuals. The assay was immunoSEQ multiplex PCR, and TCRdb's table has in-frame clones only and misses some. The data contain about 340,000 clones, less than 85% of them singletons. Sequences were obtained from memory CD4+ T cells sorted from blood. These receptors came from a man between 25 and 39 years old in good health. Each CDR3 is given with its conserved first and last residue. A D gene is named only where the DNA matches it firmly. Clone sizes are given selectively: once, few, many, or a class where the clone is expanded.

TRBJ2-2 | TRBV5-6 | - | - | CASNRDNTGELFF | TGTGCCAGCAACCGGGACAACACCGGGGAGCTGTTTTTT
TRBJ2-7 | TRBV29-1 | - | TRBD1 | CSVGDSPYEQYF | TGCAGCGTTGGGGACAGCCCCTACGAGCAGTACTTC
TRBJ2-7 | TRBV6-6 | - | - | CASSPSAPQSSYEQYF | TGTGCCAGCAGCCCCTCTGCCCCCCAGAGCTCCTACGAGCAGTACTTC
TRBJ2-6 | TRBV4-2 | few | - | CASSQGAGGPLAFSGANVLTF | TGTGCCAGCAGCCAAGGAGCCGGCGGGCCCCTTGCATTCTCTGGGGCCAACGTCCTGACTTTC
TRBJ2-3 | TRBV11-3 | - | TRBD2 | CASSFSSGTSTDTQYF | TGTGCCAGCAGCTTCTCCAGCGGGACTAGCACAGATACGCAGTATTTT
TRBJ2-7 | TRBV7-9 | - | - | CASSLASRGGEQYF | TGTGCCAGCAGCTTAGCGAGCCGGGGCGGGGAGCAGTACTTC
TRBJ1-5 | TRBV19 | - | - | CASSTLLTALHQPQHF | TGTGCCAGTAGCACCTTGCTGACAGCGCTTCATCAGCCCCAGCATTTT
TRBJ2-7 | TRBV19 | - | TRBD2 | CASSTRTSGWNYEQYF | TGTGCCAGTAGTACAAGGACTAGCGGGTGGAACTACGAGCAGTACTTC
TRBJ2-7 | TRBV11-2 | - | - | CASSLDPAHQYF | TGTGCCAGCAGCTTAGATCCCGCCCACCAGTACTTC
TRBJ1-2 | TRBV19 | - | - | CASSIGAVGGYTF | TGTGCCAGTAGTATAGGCGCAGTTGGCGGCTACACCTTC
TRBJ2-1 | TRBV9 | - | - | CASSVGDTPSYNEQFF | TGTGCCAGCAGCGTAGGAGATACTCCCTCCTACAATGAGCAGTTCTTC
TRBJ1-2 | TRBV7-8 | many | - | CASSLAGASYGYTF | TGTGCCAGCAGCTTAGCCGGAGCTTCCTATGGCTACACCTTC
TRBJ1-3 | TRBV15 | - | - | CATSRDPRGPESGNTIYF | TGTGCCACCAGCAGAGATCCCCGGGGCCCGGAGTCTGGAAACACCATATATTTT
TRBJ2-4 | TRBV30 | - | - | CAWSSSFQNIQYF | TGTGCCTGGAGTAGTTCCTTTCAAAACATTCAGTACTTC
TRBJ2-1 | TRBV10-1 | few | - | CASSDNSGHDEQFF | TGCGCCAGCAGTGATAATAGCGGCCACGATGAGCAGTTCTTC
TRBJ2-7 | TRBV5-1 | - | TRBD1 | CASSSGTALREQYF | TGCGCCAGCAGCTCCGGGACAGCCCTCCGAGAGCAGTACTTC
TRBJ2-3 | TRBV2 | - | - | CASSTYADTQYF | TGTGCCAGCAGTACGTATGCAGATACGCAGTATTTT
TRBJ2-7 | TRBV25-1 | - | TRBD1 | CASSELDNRGYEQYF | TGTGCCAGCAGTGAATTAGATAACAGGGGCTACGAGCAGTACTTC
TRBJ2-3 | TRBV5-6 | - | - | CASSLVELTDTQYF | TGTGCCAGCAGCTTGGTAGAACTCACAGATACGCAGTATTTT
TRBJ2-1 | TRBV9 | - | - | CASSQPEGVVHNEQFF | TGTGCCAGCAGCCAACCCGAGGGCGTAGTGCACAATGAGCAGTTCTTC
TRBJ2-2 | TRBV5-8 | few | - | CASSLVLDSLGTGELFF | TGTGCCAGCAGCCTTGTGTTGGACTCACTTGGGACCGGGGAGCTGTTTTTT
TRBJ2-3 | TRBV6-5 | - | TRBD2 | CASTGLASGTDTQYF | TGTGCCAGCACTGGCTTGGCTAGCGGGACAGATACGCAGTATTTT
TRBJ2-1 | TRBV11-2 | once | - | CASSFFRYGRTSNEQFF | TGTGCCAGCAGCTTCTTTCGATACGGGAGAACTAGCAATGAGCAGTTCTTC
TRBJ1-1 | TRBV7-3 | many | - | CASSLGFGTEAFF | TGTGCCAGCAGCTTAGGATTTGGCACTGAAGCTTTCTTT